The next 15 T cell receptor beta chains were all read from a single sample in a study of T cell repertoires in cytomegalovirus infection. Using its own MiXCR run on the reads, TCRdb lists one record per CDR3 protein. Seen here are approximately 150,000 distinct CDR3 sequences, 5.5% to 7% observed once, and the top ten hold around 17%. The specimen was PBMCs. The source is a human donor in good health (CMV status not recorded). Some clones in this sample may be carry-over from other donors' samples.

This clonotype has a count of ten or more. The chain joins TRBV6-2 or TRBV6-3 to TRBJ1-1; the D is unclear. This CDR3 contains 14 residues. Germline lookup yields CDR1 MNHEY and CDR2 SVGEGT. Trimming took 2 bases from V and 4 from J, leaving 11 bases between them. CDR3 sequence: CASSYPDVSTEAFF. In DNA form, the CDR3 reads TGTGCCAGCAGTTACCCGGACGTAAGCACTGAAGCTTTCTTT.

Ten or more counts support this clonotype. The V call is TRBV28, the J call TRBJ2-5; D gene uncertain. The CDR3 consists of 14 residues. Looked up from germline, CDR1 is MDHEN and CDR2 is SYDVKM. Trimming pared 8 bases from V and 7 bases from J, leaving 20 bases between. CDR3 protein: CASSSPGVGGTQYF. Written as DNA, the CDR3 is TGTGCCAGCTCCAGCCCAGGTGTGGGTGGGACCCAGTACTTC.

This clonotype was observed many times. The J gene is TRBJ1-1, the V gene TRBV19; no reliable D call. The length of the CDR3 is 13 residues. V lost 3 bases, J lost 0 bases, and 5 bases lay in between. CDR1 LNHDA and CDR2 SQIVND come from the germline V gene (reference sequence). CDR3 region: CASSILLNTEAFF. The CDR3 DNA reads as TGTGCCAGTAGTATTTTGTTGAACACTGAAGCTTTCTTT.

In this sample, this clonotype turned up a few times. This chain joins TRBV5-1 and TRBJ2-5; D ambiguous. V was pared by 0 bases and J by 1 base, with 7 bases between. CDR1 SGHRS and CDR2 YFSETQ come from the germline V gene. The CDR3 is made up of 14 amino acids. The CDR3 here is CASSLGALQETQYF. CDR3 nucleotide sequence: TGCGCCAGCAGCTTGGGGGCTCTCCAAGAGACCCAGTACTTC.

This clonotype was counted at least ten times. This chain uses TRBV7-2 with TRBJ1-1; 10 positions agree with TRBD1. The CDR3 runs 16 residues. J was trimmed by 3 bases and V by 4 bases; bases with no gene match: 8. Germline V gene sequence: CDR1 SGHTA, CDR2 FQGNSA. The CDR3 spells CASSYGTGVLYTEAFF. The CDR3 nucleotides are TGTGCCAGCAGCTACGGGACAGGGGTATTGTACACTGAAGCTTTCTTT.

This clonotype showed up many times. The genes are TRBV7-3 and TRBJ2-1, with 11 bases that match TRBD2. CDR1 is SGHTA, CDR2 FQGTGA, per germline. CDR3 length: 15 amino acids. Trimming at V came to 4 bases and at J to 9 bases, leaving 8 bases not matched to a gene. CDR3 in DNA: TGTGCCAGCAGCTCTTTAGCGGGGGGGCCGGTTGAGCAGTTCTTC. Translated, it gives CASSSLAGGPVEQFF.

This clonotype was counted ten times or more. The chain has TRBV2 and TRBJ1-1, with D unclear. With 4 bases removed from V and 1 base from J, the gap between germline ends came to 10 bases. This CDR3 spans 14 amino acids. CDR1 SNHLY and CDR2 FYNNEI come from the germline V gene. In nucleotides, the CDR3 is TGTGCCAGCAGTGGAGGCAAGGGGAACACTGAAGCTTTCTTT. Translating it yields CASSGGKGNTEAFF.

The rearrangement joins TRBV20-1 to TRBJ2-5; perhaps TRBD1 as D (5 bases). The CDR3 runs 12 residues. Germline CDR1 is DFQATT and CDR2 is SNEGSKA (reference sequence). Trimming took off 6 bases at V and 5 bases at J, with 13 bases between the two ends. For the CDR3, the DNA is TGCAGTGCCCTGGACACGGTGGAGACCCAGTACTTC. Translation: CSALDTVETQYF.

V usage is TRBV20-1 and J usage is TRBJ1-5; 7 nucleotides align to TRBD1. CDR3 length: 16 amino acids. V lost 0 bases, J lost 3 bases, and 8 bases stayed unmatched. From germline, CDR1 is DFQATT and CDR2 SNEGSKA (reference sequence). The CDR3 region is CSARDGGRGNNQPQHF. The DNA of the CDR3 is TGCAGTGCTAGAGATGGCGGCAGGGGGAACAATCAGCCCCAGCATTTT.

The chain employs TRBV2 and TRBJ1-4; D gene unclear. Trimming removed 6 bases at V and 8 bases at J, with 19 bases between. Germline CDR1 SNHLY, CDR2 FYNNEI. This CDR3 has 15 amino acids. The CDR3: CASSPQKRATEKLFF. CDR3 bases: TGTGCCAGCAGCCCCCAGAAAAGGGCGACGGAAAAACTGTTTTTT.

This rearrangement joins TRBV18 to TRBJ2-7; a possible D gene is TRBD1 (5 bases). CDR3 length: 15 amino acids. V shed 0 bases and J shed 9 bases, with 18 bases lying between them. Germline CDR1 is KGHSH and CDR2 is LQKENI. This CDR3 is CASSPPSGSLSRQYF. CDR3 coding DNA: TGTGCCAGCTCACCACCATCAGGGTCCCTCAGTCGGCAGTACTTC.

V and J are TRBV5-5 and TRBJ1-2; 7 bases map to TRBD1. The V gene's germline CDR1 is SGHKS and CDR2 YYEKEE (reference sequence). Germline trimming cut 0 bases from V and 4 bases from J; bases unmatched to any gene: 3. The CDR3 runs to 14 residues. The CDR3 region has the DNA TGTGCCAGCAGCTTGGGACAGGGCAGCTATGGCTACACCTTC. It specifies CASSLGQGSYGYTF.

By proportion, this clonotype is medium-sized (0.01 to 0.1%). The V gene is TRBV7-2, the J gene TRBJ2-7; D ambiguous. Trimming shortened V by 1 base and J by 3 bases, and 4 bases separated the two germline ends. This CDR3 spans 12 amino acids. Germline loops: CDR1 SGHTA, CDR2 FQGNSA. CDR3 nucleotide sequence: TGTGCCAGCAGCTTAGGAGTCTACGAGCAGTACTTC. Translation gives CASSLGVYEQYF.

In its sample, this clonotype was seen many times. The V gene is TRBV7-2, the J gene TRBJ2-6, with 7 bases that match TRBD1. Per germline, CDR1 SGHTA and CDR2 FQGNSA. The V segment lost 1 base and the J segment 3 bases; nucleotides outside the gene matches: 12. The CDR3 extends over 19 amino acids. CDR3 sequence: CASSLEGQFLLDGANVLTF. Here the CDR3 DNA reads TGTGCCAGCAGCTTAGAGGGACAGTTTCTCTTGGATGGGGCCAACGTCCTGACTTTC.

The sample holds a few counts of this clonotype. The rearrangement joins TRBV19 to TRBJ2-1; tentatively, D is TRBD1 (6 bases). Germline-derived CDR1 and CDR2 are LNHDA and SQIVND (reference sequence). Trimming shortened V by 5 bases and J by 8 bases, and 13 bases separated the two germline ends. The CDR3 contains 13 residues. CDR3 in amino acids: CASSPYHRDEQFF. CDR3 coding DNA: TGTGCCAGTAGTCCTTACCACAGGGATGAGCAGTTCTTC. Full variable domain (missing parts from reference TRBV19 and TRBJ2-1): DGGITQSPKYLFRKEGQNVTLSCEQNLNHDAMYWYRQDPGQGLRLIYYSQIVNDFQKGDIAEGYSVSREKKESFPLTVTSAQKNPTAFYLCASSPYHRDEQFFGPGTRLTVL.